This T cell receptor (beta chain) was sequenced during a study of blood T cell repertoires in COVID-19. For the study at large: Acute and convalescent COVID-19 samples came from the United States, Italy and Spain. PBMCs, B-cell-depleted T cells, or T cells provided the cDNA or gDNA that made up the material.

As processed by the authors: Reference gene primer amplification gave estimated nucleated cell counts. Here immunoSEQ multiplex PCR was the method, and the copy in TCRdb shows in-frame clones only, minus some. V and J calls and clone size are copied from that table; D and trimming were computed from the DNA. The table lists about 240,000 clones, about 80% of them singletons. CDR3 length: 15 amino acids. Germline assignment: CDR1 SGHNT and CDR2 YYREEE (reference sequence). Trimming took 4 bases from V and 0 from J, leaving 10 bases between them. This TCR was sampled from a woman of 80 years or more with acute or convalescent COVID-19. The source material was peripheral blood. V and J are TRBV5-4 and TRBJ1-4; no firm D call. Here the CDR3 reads CASSPEVATNEKLFF. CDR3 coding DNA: TGTGCCAGCAGCCCCGAGGTTGCAACTAATGAAAAACTGTTTTTT.